This entry lists 27 T cell receptor beta chains sequenced from one sample in a study of shared clonotypes between healthy human individuals. Repertoires were generated with immunoSEQ multiplex PCR, while TCRdb's copy carries only in-frame clones and drops some. Among around 2.5 million clones listed, approximately 94% were seen once. Sequencing used naive CD4+ T cells from PBMCs. Subset meaning: CD45RA+ positively selected. All receptors come from a man aged 18 to 29 in good health. Some clones in this sample may be carry-over from other donors' samples.

V usage is TRBV19 and J usage is TRBJ1-1; D uncertain. V was pared by 6 bases and J by 3 bases, with 11 bases between. CDR3 size: 13 residues. Germline V gene lookup returns CDR1 LNHDA and CDR2 SQIVND (reference sequence). DNA for the CDR3: TGTGCCAGTAGCCTTGGGTGGGACACTGAAGCTTTCTTT. Its translation: CASSLGWDTEAFF.

The rearrangement joins TRBV11-2 to TRBJ2-3; D might be TRBD1 (6 bases). The germline V gene has CDR1 SGHAT and CDR2 FQNNGV. Trimming removed 4 bases from V and 2 bases from J, with 10 bases in between. The CDR3 is 14 amino acids. The CDR3 sequence is CASSSGTYTDTQYF. CDR3 nucleotide sequence: TGTGCCAGCAGCTCCGGGACATACACAGATACGCAGTATTTT.

The chain couples TRBV27 to TRBJ1-2, with TRBD1 identical over 8 bases. Germline V gene sequence: CDR1 MNHEY, CDR2 SMNVEV (reference sequence). The CDR3 is 14 residues long. The ends lost 5 bases at V and 6 bases at J; junction bases unmatched: 8. The CDR3 is CASSRTGLTDGYTF. The CDR3 DNA reads as TGTGCCAGCAGTCGGACAGGGTTGACGGATGGCTACACCTTC.

With regard to this clone: Other DNA sequences from this sample encode an identical CDR3 as well. The chain joins TRBV11-1 to TRBJ1-1; possible D gene TRBD1, 5 bases. The germline CDR1 and CDR2 sequences are SGHAT and FQDESV (reference sequence). CDR3 length: 13 amino acids. Trimming left V 1 base short and J 5 bases short, with 8 bases between. The CDR3 DNA reads as TGTGCCAGCAGCTTAGAGGGGCAAACTGAAGCTTTCTTT. This translates into CASSLEGQTEAFF.

The chain combines TRBV5-1 with TRBJ2-3; 13 bases line up with TRBD2. Germline V gives CDR1 SGHRS, CDR2 YFSETQ. The CDR3 sequence is 15 residues long. V lost 3 bases, J lost 5 bases, and 3 bases stayed unmatched. The CDR3 nucleotides read TGCGCCAGCAGCTCCGGGACTAGCGGGATAGATACGCAGTATTTT. Its translation: CASSSGTSGIDTQYF.

The chain uses TRBV5-1 and TRBJ2-1; the D gene is possibly TRBD1 (5 bases). The CDR3 totals 16 residues. Germline lookup yields CDR1 SGHRS and CDR2 YFSETQ. The V end lost 1 base, the J end lost 4 bases, and 15 bases lay between the germline ends. The CDR3 is CASSLFSGAVYNEQFF. Written as DNA, the CDR3 is TGCGCCAGCAGCTTGTTTTCTGGGGCCGTTTACAATGAGCAGTTCTTC.

In its sample, this clone was seen once. The chain carries TRBV19 and TRBJ1-3; weak D call: TRBD1 (6 bases). CDR1 is LNHDA and CDR2 is SQIVND in the germline V gene (reference sequence). With 10 bases removed from V and 4 bases from J, the gap between germline ends came to 20 bases. This CDR3 spans 15 amino acids. CDR3 amino acids: CATSSARGQGNTIYF. The CDR3 nucleotides are TGTGCCACCTCAAGCGCCCGGGGGCAAGGAAACACCATATATTTT.

The V gene is TRBV5-4, the J gene TRBJ2-1, with 9 positions matching TRBD1. The germline V gene encodes CDR1 SGHNT and CDR2 YYREEE (reference sequence). The CDR3 is 15 amino acids. Trimming removed 4 bases from V and 3 bases from J; junction bases left unmatched: 5. The chain's CDR3 is CASSRDRANYNEQFF. The DNA for the CDR3 is TGTGCCAGCAGCAGGGACAGGGCTAACTACAATGAGCAGTTCTTC.

The DNA of the CDR3 is TGTGCCAGCAAGAGGGTTGACACCGGGGAGCTGTTTTTT. The encoded protein is CASKRVDTGELFF. This chain joins TRBV28 and TRBJ2-2, with a weak D call TRBD2 (5 bases). Trimming removed 7 bases at V and 3 bases at J, with 9 bases between. Germline V lookup: CDR1 MDHEN, CDR2 SYDVKM. The CDR3 extends over 13 amino acids.

V usage is TRBV2 and J usage is TRBJ2-1; 10 positions agree with TRBD2. The CDR3 is 20 residues long. Germline CDR1 reads SNHLY; CDR2 reads FYNNEI. Trimming at V came to 4 bases and at J to 0 bases, leaving 15 bases not matched to a gene. CDR3 sequence: CASSGLSSGSPPGSYNEQFF. CDR3 nucleotides: TGTGCCAGCAGTGGTCTGTCTAGCGGGAGTCCCCCAGGCTCCTACAATGAGCAGTTCTTC.

On this clone: Other DNA variants within this sample encode the same CDR3. The V gene is TRBV7-9, the J gene TRBJ1-5, with 7 bases lining up with TRBD1. V shed 1 base, J shed 4 bases, and the junction held 4 bases outside the gene matches. Per the germline V gene, CDR1 is SEHNR and CDR2 is FQNEAQ (reference sequence). This CDR3 contains 15 residues. CDR3 loop: CASSLGAGGNQPQHF. The CDR3 region has the DNA TGTGCCAGCAGCTTAGGGGCAGGGGGAAATCAGCCCCAGCATTTT.

J is TRBJ2-1 and V is TRBV9, with D unclear. The V end was cut by 0 bases, the J end by 5 bases, with 6 bases between. This CDR3 spans 13 amino acids. Germline V gives CDR1 SGDLS, CDR2 YYNGEE. CDR3 nucleotides: TGTGCCAGCAGCGTAGCTTCGAACAATGAGCAGTTCTTC. This gives the protein CASSVASNNEQFF.

This clone was found once. This specimen includes other DNA sequences encoding the same CDR3. V gene TRBV28 combines with J gene TRBJ2-7, with D possibly being TRBD1 (6 bases). The CDR3 extends over 13 amino acids. Trimming left V 2 bases short and J 4 bases short, with 9 bases between. Germline assignment: CDR1 MDHEN and CDR2 SYDVKM. CDR3 sequence reads: CASSLLGAYEQYF. The DNA for the CDR3 is TGTGCCAGCAGTTTACTGGGGGCTTACGAGCAGTACTTC.

The chain is built from TRBV5-4 and TRBJ2-3, with 10 bases that match TRBD2. Germline lookup yields CDR1 SGHNT and CDR2 YYREEE (reference sequence). V gave up 4 bases and J gave up 7 bases; unmatched junction bases: 15. The CDR3 consists of 17 residues. The CDR3 loop reads CASSLSSSGRGMYTQYF. CDR3 sequence (DNA): TGTGCCAGCAGCCTGAGTTCTAGCGGGAGAGGGATGTATACGCAGTATTTT.

This sequence joins TRBV4-1 and TRBJ1-2; D uncertain. This CDR3 is 17 amino acids long. Trimming took off 0 bases at V and 3 bases at J, with 17 bases between the two ends. The germline V gene has CDR1 MGHRA and CDR2 YSYEKL. Here the CDR3 reads CASSQDGDAGRDYGYTF. CDR3 in DNA: TGCGCCAGCAGCCAAGATGGGGATGCGGGTAGGGACTATGGCTACACCTTC.

The rearrangement joins TRBV11-2 to TRBJ2-7; no clear D. V dropped 0 bases and J dropped 9 bases, with 12 bases sitting between them. This CDR3 has 13 residues. The V gene's germline CDR1 is SGHAT and CDR2 FQNNGV. This CDR3 is CASSLDREAAQYF. In nucleotides, the CDR3 is TGTGCCAGCAGCTTAGATCGTGAGGCAGCGCAGTACTTC.

This rearrangement joins TRBV19 to TRBJ2-2; D is unclear. The CDR3 has 15 residues. V lost 1 base, J lost 2 bases, and 8 bases lay in between. Germline assignment: CDR1 LNHDA and CDR2 SQIVND (reference sequence). CDR3 nucleotide sequence: TGTGCCAGTAGTATAGTAAACTCCAACACCGGGGAGCTGTTTTTT. Amino acids: CASSIVNSNTGELFF.

The J gene is TRBJ2-7, the V gene TRBV7-2, with a possible D match to TRBD2 (6 bases). V lost 6 bases and J 2 bases, leaving 17 bases between the germline ends. The germline V gene has CDR1 SGHTA and CDR2 FQGNSA. The CDR3 loop spans 15 amino acids. This CDR3 is CASRPKGGTPYEQYF. CDR3 bases: TGTGCCAGCAGACCCAAGGGCGGGACGCCCTACGAGCAGTACTTC.

The sample holds one count of this clone. This chain links TRBV2 with TRBJ2-5; D is possibly TRBD2 (6 bases). CDR1 is SNHLY and CDR2 is FYNNEI in the germline V gene. The CDR3 totals 14 residues. V was trimmed by 4 bases and J by 5 bases, leaving 14 bases between them. This chain's CDR3 is CASSVTSWGETQYF. The DNA of the CDR3 is TGTGCCAGCAGTGTTACTAGCTGGGGGGAGACCCAGTACTTC.

V usage is TRBV7-8 and J usage is TRBJ2-7; D may be TRBD1 or TRBD2 (6 bases each). CDR3 length: 16 amino acids. The germline gives CDR1 SGHVS, CDR2 FQNEAQ. V lost 5 bases and J 1 base, leaving 18 bases between the germline ends. This chain's CDR3 is CASSPPVGGGSYEQYF. In DNA, the CDR3 is TGTGCCAGCAGCCCTCCGGTAGGGGGAGGATCCTACGAGCAGTACTTC.

V usage is TRBV19 and J usage is TRBJ1-5, with TRBD1 as a possible D gene (6 bases). This CDR3 region has 16 residues. The V and J ends lost 3 bases and 6 bases respectively, with 18 bases between them. The germline gives CDR1 LNHDA, CDR2 SQIVND (reference sequence). Here the CDR3 reads CASSIWGRQGIQPQHF. The CDR3 region has the DNA TGTGCCAGTAGTATTTGGGGGCGGCAGGGGATTCAGCCCCAGCATTTT.

The rearrangement joins TRBV18 to TRBJ2-7; 9 positions agree with TRBD1. The length of the CDR3 is 14 residues. Germline lookup yields CDR1 KGHSH and CDR2 LQKENI. With 3 bases clipped from V and 4 bases from J, the junction kept 4 bases outside the gene matches. The CDR3 loop is CASSPWDRAYEQYF. CDR3 nucleotides: TGTGCCAGCTCACCCTGGGACAGGGCGTACGAGCAGTACTTC.

The rearrangement uses TRBV27 and TRBJ1-5; no definite D call. Trimming shortened V by 0 bases and J by 6 bases, and 6 bases separated the two germline ends. Per the germline V gene, CDR1 is MNHEY and CDR2 is SMNVEV (reference sequence). The CDR3 length is 13 residues. The CDR3 DNA is TGTGCCAGCAGTTTATCTTTCGGTCAGCCCCAGCATTTT. The encoded protein is CASSLSFGQPQHF.

The table lists this clone with a count of one. The identical CDR3 is also encoded by other nucleotide sequences in the sample. The chain joins TRBV7-2 to TRBJ1-1; D not resolved. Germline-derived CDR1 and CDR2 are SGHTA and FQGNSA. This CDR3 contains 14 residues. Trimming removed 1 base at V and 0 bases at J, with 6 bases between. The CDR3 spells CASSLGRLNTEAFF. DNA for the CDR3: TGTGCCAGCAGCTTAGGTCGGTTGAACACTGAAGCTTTCTTT.

The genes are TRBV18 and TRBJ2-7, with 9 bases aligning to TRBD2. V gave up 3 bases and J gave up 1 base; unmatched junction bases: 7. CDR1 and CDR2 from the germline V gene are KGHSH and LQKENI. This CDR3 is built from 16 residues. CDR3 in amino acids: CASSPVGGRGSYEQYF. The CDR3 bases are TGTGCCAGCTCACCTGTGGGCGGGAGGGGTTCCTACGAGCAGTACTTC. The full variable domain, its missing parts supplied by reference TRBV18 and TRBJ2-7, is NAGVMQNPRHLVRRRGQEARLRCSPMKGHSHVYWYRQLPEEGLKFMVYLQKENIIDESGMPKERFSAEFPKEGPSILRIQQVVRGDSAAYFCASSPVGGRGSYEQYFGPGTRLTVT.

The chain recombines TRBV5-1 with TRBJ2-5; TRBD2 aligns across 10 bases. Unmatched junction bases numbered 13, after V lost 1 base and J lost 4 bases. CDR1 and CDR2 from the germline V gene are SGHRS and YFSETQ. The CDR3 has 18 residues. This CDR3 reads CASSLSPRLAGGGETQYF. The CDR3 coding sequence is TGCGCCAGCAGCTTGAGCCCCCGACTAGCGGGCGGCGGAGAGACCCAGTACTTC.

This chain links TRBV28 with TRBJ1-2; D is ambiguous. Germline V gives CDR1 MDHEN, CDR2 SYDVKM. V was clipped by 6 bases and J by 1 base, with 24 bases between them. This CDR3 comprises 18 residues. The CDR3 nucleotides read TGTGCCAGCAGCGACGCATCGGCAGGTCTCTACTATAACTATGGCTACACCTTC. Translation: CASSDASAGLYYNYGYTF.